The clone carrying this TCR beta chain has more than one count but fewer than ten. Its cognate antigen is unknown. Whole-study findings and limits: Tumor memory CD4+ T cell TCR gene usage was found to cluster with blood and lymph node memory CD4+ cells and with lymph node naive CD4+ cells. Tumor Treg TCRs overlapped most with tumor naive CD4+ cells.

This CDR3 has 15 amino acids. J gave up 2 bases and V 5 bases, and 6 bases lay outside the gene matches. Germline V CDR1 and CDR2: SGHTA, FQGTGA. After constant-region reverse-primer amplification, full-length variable regions underwent semi-nested PCR with Nested Universal Primer A. TCRdb reprocessed the 5' RACE reads via MiXCR and lists one record per CDR3 protein. In the table there are some 62,000 distinct CDR3 sequences, roughly 30% of which are singletons. The sample comprised tumor-infiltrating naive CD4+ T cells sorted from the breast tumor. Documented subset: naive CD4+ T cells, CD4+CD45RA+CD25-. This clonotype originated in a female donor with breast cancer. This chain joins TRBV7-3 and TRBJ2-7; TRBD1 matches 10 bases. CDR3 region: CASSLGTGATYEQYF. The CDR3 DNA follows: TGTGCCAGCAGCCTCGGGACAGGGGCAACCTACGAGCAGTACTTC.